This T cell receptor (beta chain) was observed in a study of identical twins. TCRdb redid the calling of the 5' RACE reads with MiXCR, one entry per CDR3 protein. Altogether approximately 890,000 distinct CDR3 sequences are present, roughly an eighth being singletons, with the ten largest covering around 1.5%. Notes on the study in general: Out-of-frame alpha sequences common to twins exhibited a surplus of low generation probability.

Deletions cut 2 bases from V and 0 bases from J, with 11 bases between. CDR3 size: 17 residues. Germline V lookup: CDR1 MNHEY, CDR2 SVGEGT. A note on this clonotype: Its antigen is not known.

These data were also filed under a second study, of yellow fever vaccine responses in identical twins.

This sequence was found in a woman younger than 30 in good health. Specimen: PBMCs. This chain uses TRBV6-2 or TRBV6-3 with TRBJ2-6; D remains ambiguous. CDR3 in amino acids: CASSYLDFSSGANVLTF. For the CDR3, the DNA is TGTGCCAGCAGTTACCTCGACTTCAGCTCTGGGGCCAACGTCCTGACTTTC.